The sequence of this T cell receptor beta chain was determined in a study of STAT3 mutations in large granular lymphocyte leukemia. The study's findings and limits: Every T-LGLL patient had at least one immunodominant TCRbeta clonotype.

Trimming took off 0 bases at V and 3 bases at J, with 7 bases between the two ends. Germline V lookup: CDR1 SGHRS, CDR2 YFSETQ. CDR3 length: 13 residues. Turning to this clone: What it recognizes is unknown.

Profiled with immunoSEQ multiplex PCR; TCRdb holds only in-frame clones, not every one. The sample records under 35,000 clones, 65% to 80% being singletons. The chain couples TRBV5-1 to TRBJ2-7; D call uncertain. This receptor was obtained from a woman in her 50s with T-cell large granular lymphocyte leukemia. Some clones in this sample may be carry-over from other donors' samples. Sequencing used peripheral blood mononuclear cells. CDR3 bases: TGCGCCAGCAGCTTGGGCGGAAACTACGAGCAGTACTTC. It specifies CASSLGGNYEQYF.